Following are 19 T cell receptor beta chains from one sample sequenced in a study of blood T cell repertoires in COVID-19. Clones were sequenced by immunoSEQ multiplex PCR, and TCRdb holds only the in-frame ones, with some missing. Among 200,000 to 300,000 clones, more than 90% were seen once, and the ten largest hold around 2.6%. Sequenced: peripheral blood. The receptor set was obtained from a person under 35 with COVID-19, enrolled during active disease.

The genes are TRBV27 and TRBJ2-2; TRBD2 might be the D (7 bases). CDR1 is MNHEY and CDR2 is SMNVEV in the germline V gene (reference sequence). The CDR3 spans 14 residues. Trimming pared 6 bases from V and 6 bases from J, leaving 14 bases between. In DNA form, the CDR3 reads TGTGCCAGCAGCCTCAGGGGAGGGTCCGGGGAGCTGTTTTTT. Amino acids: CASSLRGGSGELFF.

This chain connects TRBV5-1 to TRBJ2-1; TRBD2 matches 14 bases. Germline V gives CDR1 SGHRS, CDR2 YFSETQ. The CDR3 spans 17 residues. V gave up 0 bases and J gave up 4 bases; unmatched junction bases: 3. Here the CDR3 reads CASSLGLAGGLYNEQFF. The CDR3 DNA sequence: TGCGCCAGCAGCTTGGGACTAGCGGGAGGGTTGTACAATGAGCAGTTCTTC.

The rearrangement uses TRBV7-2 and TRBJ2-1; 10 bases align to TRBD1. The trim removed 6 bases at V and 5 bases at J, leaving 1 base unmatched. Germline values: CDR1 SGHTA, CDR2 FQGNSA. This CDR3 has 13 residues. CDR3 DNA sequence: TGTGCCAGCAGGGGACAGGGGCACAATGAGCAGTTCTTC. This sequence encodes CASRGQGHNEQFF. Based on the CDR3 plus reference TRBV7-2 and TRBJ2-1, the full variable domain is GAGVSQSPSNKVTEKGKDVELRCDPISGHTALYWYRQSLGQGLEFLIYFQGNSAPDKSGLPSDRFSAERTGGSVSTLTIQRTQQEDSAVYLCASRGQGHNEQFFGPGTRLTVL.

The count of this clone is one. The chain joins TRBV5-1 to TRBJ2-7, with 7 bases aligning to TRBD1. The V and J ends lost 4 bases and 2 bases, in that order; junction bases with no gene match: 9. Germline V gene sequence: CDR1 SGHRS, CDR2 YFSETQ. CDR3 length: 15 amino acids. The CDR3 protein is CASSPLPDRAYEQYF. DNA of the CDR3: TGCGCCAGCAGCCCTCTCCCCGACAGGGCCTACGAGCAGTACTTC.

Comments on this clone: Other DNA variants within this sample encode the same CDR3. V gene TRBV9 combines with J gene TRBJ1-3; D unresolved. Germline CDR1 is SGDLS and CDR2 is YYNGEE. V lost 0 bases and J 0 bases, leaving 4 bases between the germline ends. CDR3 length: 14 residues. CDR3 loop: CASSVASSGNTIYF. Written as DNA, the CDR3 is TGTGCCAGCAGCGTAGCCTCCTCTGGAAACACCATATATTTT.

This sequence joins TRBV24-1 and TRBJ1-2; 11 bases align to TRBD1. In germline, CDR1 is KGHDR, CDR2 SFDVKD. This CDR3 region has 18 residues. Trimming cost V 3 bases and J 5 bases; bases outside gene matches: 13. The DNA of the CDR3 is TGTGCCACCAGTGATCACTCCGGGACAGGGGGGGAGTTGTATGGCTACACCTTC. Its protein product is CATSDHSGTGGELYGYTF.

The chain couples TRBV3-1 (or the pseudogene TRBV3-2) to TRBJ2-7, with D perhaps matching TRBD2 (6 bases). The CDR3 is 12 residues long. Germline V gene data show CDR1 as LGHDT and CDR2 as YNNKEL (reference sequence). The V end was cut by 0 bases, the J end by 12 bases, with 12 bases between. The CDR3 DNA reads as TGTGCCAGCAGCCAAGAAGGGAGGTCGAGGTACTTC. Translated: CASSQEGRSRYF.

The CDR3 bases are TGTGCCAGCAGTGACGGGGGGCTTAGCGGCTACACCTTC. This codes for CASSDGGLSGYTF. The V gene is TRBV2, the J gene TRBJ1-2; D may be TRBD1 (6 bases). Per the germline V gene, CDR1 is SNHLY and CDR2 is FYNNEI. The germline V and J ends were trimmed by 3 bases and 8 bases, with 13 bases remaining between them. The CDR3 spans 13 residues.

This sequence joins TRBV29-1 and TRBJ2-5, with D uncertain. Looked up from germline, CDR1 is SQVTM and CDR2 is ANQGSEA. V lost 6 bases and J lost 2, with 16 bases in between. CDR3 size: 14 residues. DNA for the CDR3: TGCAGCGTCCTATACAGTCTTTTACAAGAGACCCAGTACTTC. This encodes CSVLYSLLQETQYF.

J is TRBJ2-7 and V is TRBV11-3; 9 positions agree with TRBD2. CDR3 size: 19 residues. Germline values: CDR1 SGHNT, CDR2 YENEEA. V shed 0 bases and J 2 bases; nucleotides not matched to a gene: 14. CDR3 residues: CASSLETGSGRPFAYEQYF. In DNA, the CDR3 is TGTGCCAGCAGCTTAGAAACGGGTAGCGGGAGACCCTTTGCCTACGAGCAGTACTTC.

This clone is a singleton in its sample. The rearrangement uses TRBV4-3 and TRBJ2-5; 15 bases are shared with TRBD2. CDR3 length: 18 amino acids. Germline values: CDR1 LGHNA, CDR2 YSLEER. The V gene end was trimmed by 0 bases and the J gene end by 4 bases; junction bases not matched to a gene: 6. The CDR3 coding sequence is TGCGCCAGCAGCCAAGAGTGGTGGGGACTAGCGGGAGGAGAGACCCAGTACTTC. Protein: CASSQEWWGLAGGETQYF.

The chain employs TRBV28 and TRBJ2-2; D is unresolved. Per germline, CDR1 MDHEN and CDR2 SYDVKM. This CDR3 is 12 amino acids long. V was clipped by 2 bases and J by 5 bases, with 3 bases between them. The CDR3 protein is CASSLRTGELFF. In nucleotides, the CDR3 is TGTGCCAGCAGTTTACGGACCGGGGAGCTGTTTTTT.

The rearrangement uses TRBV5-4 and TRBJ2-7, with 7 bases identical to TRBD2. Germline V CDR1 and CDR2: SGHNT, YYREEE (reference sequence). With V trimmed by 7 bases and J by 2 bases, 6 bases remained unmatched. This CDR3 is 13 amino acids long. The CDR3 region has the DNA TGTGCCAGCGTGGTGGGAGGGACCTACGAGCAGTACTTC. This codes for CASVVGGTYEQYF. The variable domain in full, with the rest retrieved from reference TRBV5-4 and TRBJ2-7, is ETGVTQSPTHLIKTRGQQVTLRCSSQSGHNTVSWYQQALGQGPQFIFQYYREEENGRGNFPPRFSGLQFPNYSSELNVNALELDDSALYLCASVVGGTYEQYFGPGTRLTVT.

This chain links TRBV30 with TRBJ1-5; D call uncertain. Trimming shortened V by 5 bases and J by 5 bases, and 13 bases separated the two germline ends. The CDR3 covers 13 residues. CDR1 and CDR2 (germline): GTSNPN, SVGIG (reference sequence). The CDR3 reads CAWSGSIDQPQHF. The CDR3 DNA reads TGTGCCTGGTCCGGGTCCATAGATCAGCCCCAGCATTTT.

This rearrangement joins TRBV23-1 to TRBJ2-3, with 9 bases that match TRBD1. TRBV23-1 is marked as an open reading frame, function uncertain. The V and J ends lost 6 bases and 6 bases, in that order; junction bases with no gene match: 1. The CDR3 loop spans 12 amino acids. The CDR3 bases are TGCGCCAGCAGACAGGGGGCCGATACGCAGTATTTT. It translates to CASRQGADTQYF.

The chain combines TRBV19 with TRBJ2-1; 11 nucleotides match TRBD2. Per the germline V gene, CDR1 is LNHDA and CDR2 is SQIVND (reference sequence). V was pared by 4 bases and J by 3 bases, with 5 bases of the junction left unmatched. CDR3 size: 16 residues. The CDR3 protein is CASSRAGTSGYNEQFF. CDR3 sequence (DNA): TGTGCCAGTAGTAGGGCCGGGACTAGCGGCTACAATGAGCAGTTCTTC.

The chain employs TRBV24-1 and TRBJ2-2; 11 bases line up with TRBD1. Trimming took 5 bases from V and 5 from J; bases not matched to a gene: 9. CDR1 and CDR2 (germline): KGHDR, SFDVKD. The CDR3 has 17 amino acids. The CDR3, as DNA: TGTGCCACCAGTGGCCCCGGGACAGGGGGAGTTACCGGGGAGCTGTTTTTT. The encoded protein is CATSGPGTGGVTGELFF.

The CDR3, as DNA: TGTGCCAGCAGCTGTCGACTAGCGGAGTACAATGAGCAGTTCTTC. It specifies CASSCRLAEYNEQFF. V and J are TRBV7-9 and TRBJ2-1; 9 bases map to TRBD2. V shed 4 bases, J shed 4 bases, and the junction held 5 bases outside the gene matches. This CDR3 is built from 15 residues. Germline values: CDR1 SEHNR, CDR2 FQNEAQ (reference sequence).

The chain carries TRBV6-5 and TRBJ2-3; 12 bases map to TRBD2. The V segment lost 6 bases and the J segment 4 bases; nucleotides outside the gene matches: 5. The CDR3 has 15 amino acids. Germline assignment: CDR1 MNHEY and CDR2 SVGAGI. Here the CDR3 DNA reads TGTGCCAGCAGCTCCGGACTAGCGGGACCAGATACGCAGTATTTT. Translated, it gives CASSSGLAGPDTQYF.